One sample yielded the 12 T cell receptor beta chains listed below, sequenced in a study of T cell responses to AZD1222 COVID-19 vaccine. Profiled with immunoSEQ multiplex PCR; TCRdb holds only in-frame clones, not every one. The data show 130,000 to 150,000 clones, approximately 90% seen once. The specimen was peripheral blood, collected 28 days after the second AZD1222 dose. Receptor source: an adult who received the AZD1222 COVID-19 vaccine.

This clone appeared once. This chain connects TRBV3-1 (or the pseudogene TRBV3-2) to TRBJ1-6; 9 bases fit TRBD1. In germline, CDR1 is LGHDT, CDR2 YNNKEL (reference sequence). The CDR3 has 17 residues. V was pared by 0 bases and J by 7 bases, with 7 bases of the junction left unmatched. The CDR3, as DNA: TGTGCCAGCAGCCAAGATATGGGACAGGGTCTGAATTCACCCCTCCACTTT. Protein product: CASSQDMGQGLNSPLHF.

V usage is TRBV6-2 or TRBV6-3 and J usage is TRBJ1-2; D is ambiguous. In germline, CDR1 is MNHEY, CDR2 SVGEGT. Trimming stripped 3 bases from V and 0 bases from J, with 11 bases between. This CDR3 has 15 amino acids. The CDR3 protein is CASSYGSSSNYGYTF. In nucleotides, the CDR3 is TGTGCCAGCAGTTATGGGTCCTCGTCTAACTATGGCTACACCTTC.

This clone was counted a few times. This chain uses TRBV2 with TRBJ2-7, with D possibly TRBD1 on 6 matching bases. The germline CDR1 and CDR2 sequences are SNHLY and FYNNEI. Trimming left V 7 bases short and J 3 bases short, with 22 bases between. This CDR3 spans 16 amino acids. CDR3 amino acids: CASTDRPGQINYEQYF. Written as DNA, the CDR3 is TGTGCCAGCACTGATAGACCAGGACAGATTAACTACGAGCAGTACTTC. The full variable domain, in which reference TRBV2 and TRBJ2-7 provide the parts outside the CDR3, is EPEVTQTPSHQVTQMGQEVILRCVPISNHLYFYWYRQILGQKVEFLVSFYNNEISEKSEIFDDQFSVERPDGSNFTLKIRSTKLEDSAMYFCASTDRPGQINYEQYFGPGTRLTVT.

This clone has a single count. The rearrangement joins TRBV27 to TRBJ2-2; D is uncertain. This CDR3 contains 11 residues. Between the trimmed V and J ends, which lost 8 bases and 8 bases, there was a span of 9 bases. Looked up from germline, CDR1 is MNHEY and CDR2 is SMNVEV (reference sequence). CDR3 in DNA: TGTGCCAGCCCCAGGTCAGGGGAGCTGTTTTTT. This encodes CASPRSGELFF.

J is TRBJ1-1 and V is TRBV20-1, with 9 nucleotides matching TRBD1. J lost 1 base, V lost 3 bases, and 3 bases had no gene match. Looked up from germline, CDR1 is DFQATT and CDR2 is SNEGSKA (reference sequence). The CDR3 has 14 amino acids. The CDR3: CSASGDRENTEAFF. As DNA, the CDR3 is TGCAGTGCTAGTGGGGACAGGGAGAACACTGAAGCTTTCTTT.

The V and J genes are TRBV5-6 and TRBJ1-1; D is unclear. Trimming pared 4 bases from V and 0 bases from J, leaving 10 bases between. Germline V lookup: CDR1 SGHDT, CDR2 YYEEEE. The CDR3 loop spans 14 amino acids. This chain's CDR3 is CASSLLQMNTEAFF. The CDR3 coding sequence is TGTGCCAGCAGCCTACTTCAGATGAACACTGAAGCTTTCTTT.

The chain links TRBV5-1 to TRBJ2-5; TRBD2 matches at 9 bases. The CDR3 is made up of 16 amino acids. With 4 bases clipped from V and 2 bases from J, the junction kept 9 bases outside the gene matches. Germline CDR1 is SGHRS and CDR2 is YFSETQ. This chain's CDR3 is CASSPMTSGAQETQYF. DNA of the CDR3: TGCGCCAGCAGCCCAATGACTAGCGGAGCACAAGAGACCCAGTACTTC.

This clone was seen only once. The chain uses TRBV20-1 and TRBJ1-6; the D gene is possibly TRBD1 (6 bases). The length of the CDR3 is 15 residues. V was shortened by 5 bases and J by 0 bases, with 11 bases between the two germline ends. Germline values: CDR1 DFQATT, CDR2 SNEGSKA (reference sequence). The CDR3: CSAGDRSSYNSPLHF. CDR3 sequence (DNA): TGCAGTGCTGGTGACAGGTCCTCCTATAATTCACCCCTCCACTTT.

This chain joins TRBV5-1 and TRBJ2-5, with TRBD1 matching over 9 bases. V lost 5 bases to trimming and J lost 5 bases; unmatched junction nucleotides: 10. CDR3 size: 15 residues. The V gene's germline CDR1 is SGHRS and CDR2 YFSETQ. The CDR3 spells CASRPRTGVGETQYF. CDR3 in DNA: TGCGCCAGCAGGCCTCGGACAGGGGTGGGGGAGACCCAGTACTTC.

This sequence joins TRBV21-1 and TRBJ1-3; the table gives TRBD1 as D, unverified against the DNA. TRBV21-1 is listed as a pseudogene. CDR3 length: 17 amino acids. CDR3 DNA: TGTGCCAGCAGCCCTGAATTAGGAGGGGGCCCAGGAAACACCATATATTTT. This gives the protein CASSPELGGGPGNTIYF.

In its sample, this clone was seen once. The chain couples TRBV29-1 to TRBJ2-7; D is uncertain. CDR1 is SQVTM and CDR2 is ANQGSEA in the germline V gene. This CDR3 is built from 11 residues. V was shortened by 7 bases and J by 3 bases, with 10 bases between the two germline ends. CDR3 amino acids: CSAGRVYEQYF. In DNA, the CDR3 is TGCAGCGCCGGCCGGGTCTACGAGCAGTACTTC.

The rearrangement links TRBV5-1 to TRBJ1-2; no firm D call. V lost 2 bases and J 6 bases, leaving 11 bases between the germline ends. This CDR3 has 13 amino acids. Germline-derived CDR1 and CDR2 are SGHRS and YFSETQ. CDR3 protein: CASSLEQVHGYTF. The CDR3 DNA follows: TGCGCCAGCAGCTTAGAGCAGGTCCATGGCTACACCTTC.